The T cell receptor beta chain under discussion was sequenced for a study of blood T cell repertoires in COVID-19. Turning to the study itself: Some COVID-19 samples were acute and others convalescent; all came from the United States, Italy and Spain. Sources were T cells, B-cell-depleted T cells, or PBMCs; the material itself was cDNA or gDNA.

CDR1 and CDR2 from the germline V gene are MNHEY and SMNVEV (reference sequence). The CDR3 sequence is 15 residues long. V was pared by 5 bases and J by 6 bases, with 9 bases of the junction left unmatched. In the original workflow: It was from reference gene primer amplification that nucleated cell counts were estimated. Measured with immunoSEQ multiplex PCR; TCRdb has only the in-frame clones, and not every one. D and trimming come from the DNA, and the V and J calls and clone size come from that table. The sample records 100,000 to 130,000 clones, over 75% being singletons. The rearrangement joins TRBV27 to TRBJ1-1, with 10 positions matching TRBD1. The origin of this receptor is a woman aged 65 to 85 with acute or convalescent COVID-19. The sequencing sample was made of peripheral blood. DNA of the CDR3: TGTGCCAGCAGTCCCGGGACAGGGGCGAGAGCTGAAGCTTTCTTT. Its translation: CASSPGTGARAEAFF.